This TCR beta chain emerged from a study of response to subunit inactivated influenza vaccine. Turning to this clonotype: Its antigen is currently unknown.

The CDR3 spans 14 residues. V was cut by 1 base and J by 5 bases, with 9 bases left in between. Per germline, CDR1 SGHKS and CDR2 YYEKEE (reference sequence). Notes on the study in general: Authors suggested each seasonal flu vaccination may recruit only limited numbers of new T cells.

TCRdb analysed the RT-PCR reads with MiXCR anew, one entry per CDR3 protein. The sample comprises about 570,000 distinct CDR3 sequences, about 12% of which are singletons, and approximately 10% rests with the top ten. The sample in question was PBMCs from blood, obtained on the day of vaccination. J is TRBJ1-4 and V is TRBV5-5, with D uncertain. The TCR originated in a man in his fifties who received an inactivated influenza vaccine. The CDR3 DNA sequence: TGTGCCAGCAGCTTGTTCGGACGGAATGAAAAACTGTTTTTT. It translates to CASSLFGRNEKLFF.